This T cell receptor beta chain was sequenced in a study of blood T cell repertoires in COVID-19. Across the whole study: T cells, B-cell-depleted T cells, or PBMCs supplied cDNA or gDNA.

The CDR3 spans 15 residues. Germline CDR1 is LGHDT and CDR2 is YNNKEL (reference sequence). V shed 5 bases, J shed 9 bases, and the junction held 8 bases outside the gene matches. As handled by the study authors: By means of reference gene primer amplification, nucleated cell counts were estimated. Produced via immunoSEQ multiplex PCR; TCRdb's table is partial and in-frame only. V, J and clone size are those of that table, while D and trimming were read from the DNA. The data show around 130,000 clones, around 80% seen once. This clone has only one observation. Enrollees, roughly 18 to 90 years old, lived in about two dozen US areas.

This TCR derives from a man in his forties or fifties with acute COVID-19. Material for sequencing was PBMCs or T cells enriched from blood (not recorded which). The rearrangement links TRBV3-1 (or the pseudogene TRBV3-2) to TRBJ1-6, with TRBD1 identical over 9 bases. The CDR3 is CASSFGQGNGSPLHF. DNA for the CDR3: TGTGCCAGCAGCTTTGGACAGGGGAATGGTTCACCCCTCCACTTT.